What follows describes a single T cell receptor beta chain. The antigen remains undetermined. Naive-designated CD8 cells lacked CD45RO, were positively enriched for CCR7, and omitted terminally differentiated effector memory CD45RA+ cells. The sample originates from a study of shared clonotypes between healthy human individuals. Study-wide results and caveats: A reduction in generation probabilities was seen for non-shared clonotypes relative to those shared by all four donors.

Here immunoSEQ multiplex PCR was the method, and the copy in TCRdb shows in-frame clones only, minus some. The sample has hundreds of thousands of clones, about 90% seen once. CDR1 is SGHAT, CDR2 FQNNGV, per germline. V shed 1 base and J shed 2 bases, with 17 bases lying between them. The CDR3 sequence is 18 residues long. The chain is built from TRBV11-2 and TRBJ1-4; D gene uncertain. Sequences were obtained from naive CD8+ T cells sorted from blood. The receptor's source is a man between 25 and 39 years old in good health. CDR3 sequence (DNA): TGTGCCAGCAGCTTAGGACTACAGAGGGTGGGGACTAATGAAAAACTGTTTTTT. Amino acid sequence: CASSLGLQRVGTNEKLFF.